This T cell receptor (beta chain) was recovered during a study of shared clonotypes between healthy human individuals. Sequencing used immunoSEQ multiplex PCR; TCRdb keeps in-frame clones, though not all of them. This sample carries 550,000 to 600,000 clones, roughly 98% of them seen once, and the ten largest clones take 0.25% to 0.35%. The V gene's germline CDR1 is SGHNT and CDR2 YYREEE (reference sequence). The CDR3 sequence is 15 residues long. Germline trimming cut 5 bases from V and 6 bases from J; bases unmatched to any gene: 7. Naive CD8 cells comprised CD45RO-negative, CCR7-positively selected cells, excluding terminally differentiated effector memory CD45RA+ cells.

Sequences were obtained from naive CD8+ T cells sorted from blood. This clonotype originated in a man aged 30 to 45 in good health. The V and J genes are TRBV5-4 and TRBJ2-7; 14 nucleotides match TRBD2. In DNA form, the CDR3 reads TGTGCCAGCAGTCCGGGACTAGCGGGAGTAGGCGAGCAGTACTTC. This encodes CASSPGLAGVGEQYF.